This T cell receptor (beta chain) was identified during a study of T cell responses to AZD1222 COVID-19 vaccine. Study-level findings and limits: Among the donors, most were white British and more were female, and clonal diversity was possibly underestimated.

With respect to this clone: Its antigen remains unknown.

Trimming cost V 5 bases and J 7 bases; bases outside gene matches: 10. The length of the CDR3 is 15 residues. Germline V lookup: CDR1 MNHNS, CDR2 SASEGT. Clones were read by immunoSEQ multiplex PCR, and TCRdb kept only the in-frame ones, dropping some. The repertoire holds fewer than 90,000 clones, with approximately 91% as singletons. Analysis merged second doses at about 4 or about 12 weeks. This specimen was peripheral blood, taken 28 days after the second AZD1222 dose. This sequence was found in an adult who received the AZD1222 COVID-19 vaccine. The chain couples TRBV6-1 to TRBJ2-7; 11 bases fit TRBD2. CDR3 bases: TGTGCCAGCAGTCCCCGGGTCACTAGCGGGAGTGAGCAGTACTTC. Protein product: CASSPRVTSGSEQYF.